This T cell receptor (beta chain) was recorded in a study of cytomegalovirus exposure and HLA in healthy donors. Germline assignment: CDR1 SGHRS and CDR2 YFSETQ. V dropped 2 bases and J dropped 0; count of bases not matched to a gene: 7. The CDR3 contains 17 residues. 60 Vbeta and 13 Jbeta primers were used in PCR. TCRdb's table, derived via immunoSEQ multiplex PCR, lists solely in-frame clones and lacks some. The sample has around 100,000 clones, less than 80% seen once. The chain combines TRBV5-1 with TRBJ2-1, with 8 bases aligning to TRBD1. Material for sequencing was PBMCs. The sequence was collected from a man aged 25-40 years in good health and CMV-seropositive. The CDR3 sequence: CASSLRQGASSYNEQFF. The DNA of the CDR3 is TGCGCCAGCAGCTTAAGGCAGGGGGCGAGCTCCTACAATGAGCAGTTCTTC.